By share of the sample, the clone carrying this T cell receptor (beta chain) is large. These gene names are mouse names. The CDR3 end is not reached by the read, which stops 1 residue before it; the germline J gene fills it in. V gave up 3 bases and J gave up 3 bases; unmatched junction bases: 4. Germline V gene lookup returns CDR1 SNHLY and CDR2 FYNGKV (reference sequence). The CDR3 has 15 residues. Time point: mouse harvest day 7 after allogeneic transplant. Mouse grafts combined 10^7 T-cell-depleted bone marrow cells with 10^6 splenic CD5+ T cells. This sample stems from a study of tissue T cells after allogeneic stem cell transplantation. Libraries were prepared by immunoSEQ multiplex PCR; TCRdb keeps only in-frame clonotypes and omits some of them. Altogether about 6,600 clones are present, 45% to 60% being singletons, with the ten largest covering over 7%.

What was sequenced was lymph node tissue. This chain connects TRBV3 to TRBJ1-4; 7 positions match TRBD1. The TCR comes from a female BALB/c mouse given C57BL/6 T cells with graft-versus-host disease after an allogeneic hematopoietic cell transplant. The CDR3 here is CASSLGQRTNERLFF. The CDR3 bases that were read are TGTGCCAGCAGCTTGGGACAGAGGACCAACGAAAGATTATTT.